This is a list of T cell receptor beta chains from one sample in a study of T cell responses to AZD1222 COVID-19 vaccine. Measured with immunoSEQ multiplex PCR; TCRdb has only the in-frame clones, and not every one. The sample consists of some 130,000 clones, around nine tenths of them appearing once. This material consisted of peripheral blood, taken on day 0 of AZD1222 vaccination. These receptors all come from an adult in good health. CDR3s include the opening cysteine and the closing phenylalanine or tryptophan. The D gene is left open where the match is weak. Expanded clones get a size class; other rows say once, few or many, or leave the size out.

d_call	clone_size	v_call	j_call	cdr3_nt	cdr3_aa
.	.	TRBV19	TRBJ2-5	TGTGCCAGTAGTATTGGCCTCCGGGACCCCCAGTACTTC	CASSIGLRDPQYF
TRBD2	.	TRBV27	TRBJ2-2	TGTGCCAGCAGTTCGCGCGGGAGCCCTATCACCGGGGAGCTGTTTTTT	CASSSRGSPITGELFF
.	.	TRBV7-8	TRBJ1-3	TGTGCCAGCAGCTTCGGAAGGCAGGGTGGAAACACCATATATTTT	CASSFGRQGGNTIYF
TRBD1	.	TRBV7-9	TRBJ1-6	TGTGCCAGCAGCCTTTTAACCGGGACAGGGGATTCACCCCTCCACTTT	CASSLLTGTGDSPLHF
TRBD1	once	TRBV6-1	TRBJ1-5	TGTGCCACTTCCACAGGGGCCCAGCCCCAGCATTTT	CATSTGAQPQHF
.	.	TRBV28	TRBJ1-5	TGTGCCAGCAGTCCCCTTTTGGGGGATAGCAATCAGCCCCAGCATTTT	CASSPLLGDSNQPQHF
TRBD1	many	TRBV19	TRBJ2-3	TGTGCCAGTAGTACCGGGACAGGGGCAGATACGCAGTATTTT	CASSTGTGADTQYF
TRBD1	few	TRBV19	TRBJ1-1	TGTGCCAGTAGTAACAACAGGGGGGGAAGCACTGAAGCTTTCTTT	CASSNNRGGSTEAFF
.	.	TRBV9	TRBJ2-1	TGTGCCAGCAGCGTAGGGACGGACAATGAGCAGTTCTTC	CASSVGTDNEQFF
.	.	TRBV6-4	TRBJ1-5	TGTGCCAGCAGTTCGAATAGCAATCAGCCCCAGCATTTT	CASSSNSNQPQHF
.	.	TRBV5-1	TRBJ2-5	TGCGCCAGCAGCACTGGTGTGGGGGGCGAGGAGACCCAGTACTTC	CASSTGVGGEETQYF
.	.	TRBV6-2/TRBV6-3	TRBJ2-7	TGTGCCAGCAGTTACCAATACAGGGTATTTGCCTACGAGCAGTACTTC	CASSYQYRVFAYEQYF
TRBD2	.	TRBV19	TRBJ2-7	TGTGCCAGTAGTATACCGAGCGGGGTGATGCAGTACTTC	CASSIPSGVMQYF
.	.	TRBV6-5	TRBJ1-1	TGTGCCAGCAGTTATGGGAGGGTTACTGAAGCTTTCTTT	CASSYGRVTEAFF
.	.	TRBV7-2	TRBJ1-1	TGTGCCAGCAGCTCCGGGCTCCGCACTGAAGCTTTCTTT	CASSSGLRTEAFF
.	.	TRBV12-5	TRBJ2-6	TGTGCTAGTGGTTTGGAACCCGCGGGGGCCAACGTCCTGACTTTC	CASGLEPAGANVLTF
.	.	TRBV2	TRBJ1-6	TGTGCCAGCAGTGAAACCCCTCCTGGTGTTTCACCCCTCCACTTT	CASSETPPGVSPLHF
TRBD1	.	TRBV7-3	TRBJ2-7	TGTGCCAGCAGCTTACCGGCGGGACAGGGGGGGGGCGAGCAGTACTTC	CASSLPAGQGGGEQYF
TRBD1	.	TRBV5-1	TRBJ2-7	TGCGCCAGCAGCTTGGCAGGGGGTATCGACGAGCAGTACTTC	CASSLAGGIDEQYF
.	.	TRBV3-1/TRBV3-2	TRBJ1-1	TGTGCCAGCACCCAGGGGCGGAACACTGAAGCTTTCTTT	CASTQGRNTEAFF
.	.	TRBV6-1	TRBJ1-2	TGTGCCAGCAGTGAACCCAAGCCGGATGGCTACACCTTC	CASSEPKPDGYTF
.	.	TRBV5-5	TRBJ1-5	TGTGCCAGCAGCTTGGACAGCTATAGCAATCAGCCCCAGCATTTT	CASSLDSYSNQPQHF
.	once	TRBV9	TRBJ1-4	TGTGCCAGCAGCGCACCGGGACGGACGAGAAATGAAAAACTGTTTTTT	CASSAPGRTRNEKLFF
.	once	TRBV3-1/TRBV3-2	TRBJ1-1	TGTGCCAGCATTCCCAAGGGTAGCACTGAAGCTTTCTTT	CASIPKGSTEAFF
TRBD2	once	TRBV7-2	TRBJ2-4	TGTGCCAGCAGCTTAAGTAGCGGGGGGGCGGAAAACATTCAGTACTTC	CASSLSSGGAENIQYF
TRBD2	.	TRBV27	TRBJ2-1	TGTGCCAGCAGTTTACGGACTAGCGGGAGGGGTAATGAGCAGTTCTTC	CASSLRTSGRGNEQFF
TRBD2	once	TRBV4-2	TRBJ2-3	TGTGCCAGCAGCCCACGGACTAGCGGGAGGTATTCAGATACGCAGTATTTT	CASSPRTSGRYSDTQYF
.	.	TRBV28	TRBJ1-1	TGTGCCAGCAGTCCTCGTAAGGGGTGGTATGCTGAAGCTTTCTTT	CASSPRKGWYAEAFF
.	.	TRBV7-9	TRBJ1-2	TGTGCCAGCAGCTTAGATGGGGGGCGCGGAACTAACTATGGCTACACCTTC	CASSLDGGRGTNYGYTF
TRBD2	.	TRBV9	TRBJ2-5	TGTGCCAGCAGCGGAGGACTAGCCCAAGAGACCCAGTACTTC	CASSGGLAQETQYF
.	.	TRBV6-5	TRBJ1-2	TGTGCCAGCAGTTATCCAGGCCGGGGCTACACCTTC	CASSYPGRGYTF
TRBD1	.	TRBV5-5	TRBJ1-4	TGTGCCAGCAGCCCAGGGGGTAATGAAAAACTGTTTTTT	CASSPGGNEKLFF
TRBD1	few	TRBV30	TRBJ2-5	TGTGCCTGGATGGGACAGGGGGCAGGAGAGACCCAGTACTTC	CAWMGQGAGETQYF
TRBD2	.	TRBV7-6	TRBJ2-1	TGTGCCAGCAGCCCCGCTTCTAGCGGAGGTTTCAATGAGCAGTTCTTC	CASSPASSGGFNEQFF
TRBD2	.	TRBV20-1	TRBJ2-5	TGCAGTGCTAGTGGCGGGGGGGGGCAAGAGACCCAGTACTTC	CSASGGGGQETQYF
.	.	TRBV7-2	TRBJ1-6	TGTGCCAGCAGCTTAGGGCCGTCGTATAATTCACCCCTCCACTTT	CASSLGPSYNSPLHF
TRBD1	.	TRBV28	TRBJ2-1	TGTGCCAGCAGTTCCCGGGACAGGGTTGGGAATGAGCAGTTCTTC	CASSSRDRVGNEQFF
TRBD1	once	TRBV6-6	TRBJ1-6	TGTGCCAGCAGACGCATAACAGGGGTGGGTTCACCCCTCCACTTT	CASRRITGVGSPLHF
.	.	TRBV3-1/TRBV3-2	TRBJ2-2	TGTGCCAGCAGCCAAGAGTCGGGGACGCTAAACACCGGGGAGCTGTTTTTT	CASSQESGTLNTGELFF
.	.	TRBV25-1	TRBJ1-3	TGTGCCAGCAGTGAATGGGGTGGAAACACCATATATTTT	CASSEWGGNTIYF
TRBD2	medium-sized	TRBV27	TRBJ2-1	TGTGCCAGCAGTATATCTTCTCCGCGGGAGGGCAGGAATGAGCAGTTCTTC	CASSISSPREGRNEQFF
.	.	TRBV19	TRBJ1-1	TGTGCCAGTAGTATATTGGGCAGAAAAAACACTGAAGCTTTCTTT	CASSILGRKNTEAFF
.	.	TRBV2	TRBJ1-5	TGTGCCAGCAGTGAAATATCGGACAGAGGGGGACAGCCCCAGCATTTT	CASSEISDRGGQPQHF